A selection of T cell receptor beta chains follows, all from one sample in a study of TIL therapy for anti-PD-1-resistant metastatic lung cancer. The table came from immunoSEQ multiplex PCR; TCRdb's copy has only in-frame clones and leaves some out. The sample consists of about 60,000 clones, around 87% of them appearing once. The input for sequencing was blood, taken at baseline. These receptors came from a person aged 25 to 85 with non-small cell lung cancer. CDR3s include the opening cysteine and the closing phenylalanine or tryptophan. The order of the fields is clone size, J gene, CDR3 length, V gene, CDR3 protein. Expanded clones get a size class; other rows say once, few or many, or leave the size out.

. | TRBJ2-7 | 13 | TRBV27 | CASSPPGGREQYF
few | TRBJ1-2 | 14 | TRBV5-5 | CASSWDQVNYGYTF
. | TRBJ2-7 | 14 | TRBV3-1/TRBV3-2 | CASSPISSSYEQYF
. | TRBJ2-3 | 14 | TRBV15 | CATSRDGSVGTQYF
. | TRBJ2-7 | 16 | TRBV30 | CAWSLAAGVTTYEQYF
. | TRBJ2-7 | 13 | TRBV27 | CASSFRGRYEQYF
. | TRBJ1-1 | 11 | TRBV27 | CASSNPGKAFF
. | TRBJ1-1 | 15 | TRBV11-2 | CASSGEDRANTEAFF
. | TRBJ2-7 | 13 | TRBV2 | CASRGTFSYEQYF
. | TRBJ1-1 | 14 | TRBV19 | CASSPPRVNTEAFF
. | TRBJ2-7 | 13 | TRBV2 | CASNRDSSNEQYF
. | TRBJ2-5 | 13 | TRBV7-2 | CASSLGRRETQYF
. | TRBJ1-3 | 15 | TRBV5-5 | CASSLETFSGNTIYF
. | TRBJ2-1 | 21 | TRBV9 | CASSPKSTGDKRGSSYNEQFF
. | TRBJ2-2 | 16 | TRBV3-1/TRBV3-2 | CASSPPGGALAGELFF
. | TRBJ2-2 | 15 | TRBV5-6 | CASSLGGTNTGELFF
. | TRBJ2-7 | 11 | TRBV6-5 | CASTVGYEQYF
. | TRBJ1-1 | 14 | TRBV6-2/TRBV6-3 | CASSLSGENTEAFF
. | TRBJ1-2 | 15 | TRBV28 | CASSYNTGGSYGYTF
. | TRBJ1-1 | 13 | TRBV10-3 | CAITAAGATEAFF
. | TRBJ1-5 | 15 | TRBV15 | CATSRDWSGFQPQHF
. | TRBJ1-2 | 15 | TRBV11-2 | CASSLGNSASYGYTF
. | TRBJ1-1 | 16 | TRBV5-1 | CASSLFPPGTDFEAFF
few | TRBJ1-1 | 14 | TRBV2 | CASKRDGLNTEAFF